This is a list of T cell receptor beta chains from one sample in a study of blood T cell repertoires in COVID-19. Measured with immunoSEQ multiplex PCR; TCRdb has only the in-frame clones, and not every one. Of 200,000 to 250,000 clones listed, 83% are singletons. Sequences were obtained from PBMCs or T cells enriched from blood (not recorded which). The receptor set was obtained from a middle-aged woman who had been exposed to COVID-19. Both conserved end residues are part of each CDR3. The D gene is left open where the match is weak. Only part of the rows carry a size: once, few, many, or a class if the clone is expanded.

d_call | j_call | v_call | clone_size | cdr3_nt | cdr3_aa
. | TRBJ1-2 | TRBV10-2 | . | TGCGCCAGCAGTGAGTCTGGGCACACTGGCTACACCTTC | CASSESGHTGYTF
TRBD1 | TRBJ1-4 | TRBV2 | . | TGTGCCAGCAGTCCAGGGGGCGCGAATGAAAAACTGTTTTTT | CASSPGGANEKLFF
. | TRBJ2-5 | TRBV4-1 | . | TGCGCCAGCAGCAAAGGGGGGGGAAGAGAGACCCAGTACTTC | CASSKGGGRETQYF
TRBD2 | TRBJ2-7 | TRBV18 | . | TGTGCCAGCTCCCCGGCGGGAGGGGGGGACGAGCAGTACTTC | CASSPAGGGDEQYF
. | TRBJ1-5 | TRBV5-5 | . | TGTGCCAGCAGCTTGGAACCGGGTGGAAGGCAGCCCCAGCATTTT | CASSLEPGGRQPQHF
TRBD2 | TRBJ2-3 | TRBV7-9 | . | TGTGCCAGCAGCTTCGGGGGGGCCGCCTCAGATACGCAGTATTTT | CASSFGGAASDTQYF
TRBD1 | TRBJ1-2 | TRBV12-5 | medium-sized | TGTGCTAGTGGTTTGGATGACAGGGGAGGCTACACCTTC | CASGLDDRGGYTF
. | TRBJ1-2 | TRBV2 | few | TGTGCCAGCAGTGGTGGGGGGTTGGAAGTGCGGTTTCCCTATGGCTACACCTTC | CASSGGGLEVRFPYGYTF
TRBD1 | TRBJ1-2 | TRBV7-9 | . | TGTGCCAGCAGCCTAGGAGGGGGCGATGGCTACACCTTC | CASSLGGGDGYTF
. | TRBJ2-5 | TRBV15 | . | TGTGCCACCAGCAGAGATCGAGGAGAAGAGACCCAGTACTTC | CATSRDRGEETQYF
. | TRBJ2-3 | TRBV29-1 | . | TGCAGCGTTGTTTGGGGCAGAAGCACAGATACGCAGTATTTT | CSVVWGRSTDTQYF
TRBD1 | TRBJ2-1 | TRBV4-1 | once | TGCGCCAGCAGCCAGGGAGGACAGGGGTCCTACAATGAGCAGTTCTTC | CASSQGGQGSYNEQFF
. | TRBJ2-1 | TRBV7-4 | . | TGTGCCAGCAGCTTACAGGGGTATGAGCAGTTCTTC | CASSLQGYEQFF
TRBD2 | TRBJ2-2 | TRBV28 | . | TGTGCCAGCAATGGACTAGCGGGGGTATCATGGAAGGCCGGGGAGCTGTTTTTT | CASNGLAGVSWKAGELFF
TRBD1 | TRBJ2-6 | TRBV7-9 | . | TGTGCCAGCAGCTCAAATCCGGGACAGGGGGCGACTGGGGCCAACGTCCTGACTTTC | CASSSNPGQGATGANVLTF
. | TRBJ1-2 | TRBV9 | . | TGTGCCAGCAGCCCAGGCGACTATGGCTACACCTTC | CASSPGDYGYTF
. | TRBJ1-4 | TRBV6-2/TRBV6-3 | . | TGTGCCAGCAGTTACTCGGGAAGGGGCCGGAAAGGTGAAAAACTGTTTTTT | CASSYSGRGRKGEKLFF
TRBD1 | TRBJ2-5 | TRBV2 | . | TGTGCCAGCAGCCGAACAGGGGTGAGAGAGACCCAGTACTTC | CASSRTGVRETQYF
. | TRBJ1-5 | TRBV28 | few | TGTGCCAGCAGTTTAGAGCAGGGGATGAGCAATCAGCCCCAGCATTTT | CASSLEQGMSNQPQHF
. | TRBJ1-1 | TRBV7-2 | few | TGTGCCAGCAGCTTTTTGGGGGACATGAACACTGAAGCTTTCTTT | CASSFLGDMNTEAFF
TRBD1 | TRBJ1-4 | TRBV29-1 | . | TGCAGCGTCGACACAGGGGGCGGTGAAAAACTGTTTTTT | CSVDTGGGEKLFF
TRBD2 | TRBJ2-1 | TRBV6-5 | . | TGTGCCAGCAGTTACGAGACTAGCAGAAATGAGCAGTTCTTC | CASSYETSRNEQFF